This T cell receptor beta chain was identified in a study of shared clonotypes between healthy human individuals. General study points: Large depth notwithstanding, sorted-subset sequencing proved incomplete by rarefaction. Generally, naive subsets (rather than memory subsets) showed larger estimated richness.

CDR1 is SGHTA, CDR2 FQGTGA, per germline. The ends were cut back, 3 bases at V and 4 bases at J, with 9 bases in the middle. The length of the CDR3 is 13 residues. The assay used deep level. In the sorted-subset replicate PCRs, around 0.2 ug DNA, around 30,000 T cell genomes, was used. TCRdb's table, derived via immunoSEQ multiplex PCR, lists solely in-frame clones and lacks some. The data contain hundreds of thousands of clones, 55% to 75% of them seen just once; the ten biggest clones take up under 2%. As to this clone: Its antigen is currently unknown.

This clonotype originated in a woman aged 25 to 39 in good health. This chain uses TRBV7-3 with TRBJ1-1; tentatively, D is TRBD1 (5 bases). Source material: memory CD4+ T cells sorted from blood. Documented subset: CD45RA-negative fraction. CDR3 protein: CASSFQGPTEAFF. CDR3 in DNA: TGTGCCAGCAGCTTTCAGGGTCCCACTGAAGCTTTCTTT.